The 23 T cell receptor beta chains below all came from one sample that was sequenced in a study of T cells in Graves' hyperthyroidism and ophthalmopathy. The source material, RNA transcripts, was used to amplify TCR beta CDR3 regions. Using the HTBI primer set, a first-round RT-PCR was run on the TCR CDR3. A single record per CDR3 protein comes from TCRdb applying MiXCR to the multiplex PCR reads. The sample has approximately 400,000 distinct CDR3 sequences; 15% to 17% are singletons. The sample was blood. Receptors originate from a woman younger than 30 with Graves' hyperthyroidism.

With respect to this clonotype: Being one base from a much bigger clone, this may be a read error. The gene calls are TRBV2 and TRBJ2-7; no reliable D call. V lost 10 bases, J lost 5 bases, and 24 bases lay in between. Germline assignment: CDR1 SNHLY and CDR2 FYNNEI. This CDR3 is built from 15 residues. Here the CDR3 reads CANRSLRLKSHEQYF. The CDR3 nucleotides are TGTGCCAACCGATCCCTCAGGTTAAAGAGCCACGAGCAGTACTTC.

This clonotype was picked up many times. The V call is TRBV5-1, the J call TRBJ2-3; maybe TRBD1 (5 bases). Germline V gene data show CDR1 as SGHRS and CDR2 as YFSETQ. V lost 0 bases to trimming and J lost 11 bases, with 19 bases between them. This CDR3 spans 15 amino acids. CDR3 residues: CASSLETDTSARQYF. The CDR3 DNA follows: TGCGCCAGCAGCTTGGAAACGGACACCTCGGCGAGGCAGTATTTT. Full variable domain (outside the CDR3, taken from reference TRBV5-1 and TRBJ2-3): KAGVTQTPRYLIKTRGQQVTLSCSPISGHRSVSWYQQTPGQGLQFLFEYFSETQRNKGNFPGRFSGRQFSNSRSEMNVSTLELGDSALYLCASSLETDTSARQYFGPGTRLTVL.

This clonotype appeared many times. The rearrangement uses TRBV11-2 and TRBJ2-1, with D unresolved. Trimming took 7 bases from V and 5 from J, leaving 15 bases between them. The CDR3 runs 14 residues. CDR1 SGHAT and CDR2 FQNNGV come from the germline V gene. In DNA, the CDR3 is TGTGCCAGCACCCTACGCCGGCAGAACAATGAGCAGTTCTTC. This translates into CASTLRRQNNEQFF.

In DNA, the CDR3 is TGTGCCAGCAAAAGTCGGCCCGGCTCCTACAATGAGCAGTTCTTC. It codes for CASKSRPGSYNEQFF. This sequence joins TRBV27 and TRBJ2-1; D not resolved. This CDR3 comprises 15 residues. The V end was cut by 7 bases, the J end by 0 bases, with 13 bases between. The germline gives CDR1 MNHEY, CDR2 SMNVEV (reference sequence).

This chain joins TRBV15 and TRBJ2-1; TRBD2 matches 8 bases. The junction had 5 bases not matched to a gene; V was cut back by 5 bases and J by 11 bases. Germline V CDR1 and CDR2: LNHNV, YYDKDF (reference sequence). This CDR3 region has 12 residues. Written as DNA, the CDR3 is TGTGCCACCAGCGGTGGGACTAGTAAGCAGTTCTTC. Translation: CATSGGTSKQFF.

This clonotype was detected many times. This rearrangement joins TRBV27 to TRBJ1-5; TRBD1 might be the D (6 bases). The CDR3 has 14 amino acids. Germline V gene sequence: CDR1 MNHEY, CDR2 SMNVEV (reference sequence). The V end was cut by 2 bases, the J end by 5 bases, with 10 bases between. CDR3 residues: CASSLIGGHQPQHF. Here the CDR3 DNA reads TGTGCCAGCAGTTTAATTGGGGGGCATCAGCCCCAGCATTTT.

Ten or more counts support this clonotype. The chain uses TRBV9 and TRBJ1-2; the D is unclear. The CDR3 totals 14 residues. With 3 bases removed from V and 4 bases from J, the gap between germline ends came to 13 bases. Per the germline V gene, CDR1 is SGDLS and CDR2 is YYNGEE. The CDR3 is CASSAFDGPYGYTF. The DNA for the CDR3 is TGTGCCAGCAGCGCTTTCGACGGACCCTATGGCTACACCTTC.

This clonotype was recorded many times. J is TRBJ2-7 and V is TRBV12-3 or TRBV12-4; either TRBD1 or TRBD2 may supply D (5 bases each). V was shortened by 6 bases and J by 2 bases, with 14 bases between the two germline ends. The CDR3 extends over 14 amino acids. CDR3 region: CASSEVGRAYEQYF. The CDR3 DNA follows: TGTGCCAGCAGCGAGGTGGGACGGGCCTACGAGCAGTACTTC.

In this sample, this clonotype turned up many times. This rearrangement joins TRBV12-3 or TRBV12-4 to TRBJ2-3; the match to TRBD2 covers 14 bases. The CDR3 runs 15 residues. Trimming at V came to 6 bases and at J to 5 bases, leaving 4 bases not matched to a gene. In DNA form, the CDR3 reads TGTGCCAGCAGACCGACTAGCGGGGGGGGAGATACGCAGTATTTT. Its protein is CASRPTSGGGDTQYF.

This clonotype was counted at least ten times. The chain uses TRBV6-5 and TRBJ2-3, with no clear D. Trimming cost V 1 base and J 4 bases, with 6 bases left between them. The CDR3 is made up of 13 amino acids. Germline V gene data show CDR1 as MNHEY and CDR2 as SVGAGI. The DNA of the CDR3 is TGTGCCAGCAGTTACTGGGGTCCAGATACGCAGTATTTT. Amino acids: CASSYWGPDTQYF.

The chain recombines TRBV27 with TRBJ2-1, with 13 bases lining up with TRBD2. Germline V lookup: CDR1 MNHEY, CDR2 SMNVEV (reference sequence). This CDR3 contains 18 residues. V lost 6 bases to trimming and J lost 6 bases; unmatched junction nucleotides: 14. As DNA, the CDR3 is TGTGCCAGCAGGTGGACTAGCGGGAGTGGTTTACTGGGCAATGAGCAGTTCTTC. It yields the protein CASRWTSGSGLLGNEQFF.

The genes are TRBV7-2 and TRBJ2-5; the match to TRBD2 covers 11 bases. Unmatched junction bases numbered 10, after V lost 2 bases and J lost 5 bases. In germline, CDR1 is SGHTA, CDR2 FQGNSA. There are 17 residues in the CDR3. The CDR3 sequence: CASSLSASGGLWETQYF. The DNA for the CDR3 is TGTGCCAGCAGCTTAAGCGCTAGCGGGGGGTTGTGGGAGACCCAGTACTTC.

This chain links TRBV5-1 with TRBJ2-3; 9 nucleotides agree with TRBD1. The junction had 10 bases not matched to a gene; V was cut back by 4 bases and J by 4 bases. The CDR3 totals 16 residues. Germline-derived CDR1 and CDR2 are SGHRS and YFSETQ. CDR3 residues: CASSRDRVVGADTQYF. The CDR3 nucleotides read TGCGCCAGCAGCCGGGACAGGGTAGTTGGTGCAGATACGCAGTATTTT.

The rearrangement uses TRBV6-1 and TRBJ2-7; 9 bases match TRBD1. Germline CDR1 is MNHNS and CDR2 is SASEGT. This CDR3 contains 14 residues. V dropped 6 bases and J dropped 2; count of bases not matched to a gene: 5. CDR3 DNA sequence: TGTGCCAGCAGCGTAGACAGGGGGGCCTACGAGCAGTACTTC. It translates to CASSVDRGAYEQYF.

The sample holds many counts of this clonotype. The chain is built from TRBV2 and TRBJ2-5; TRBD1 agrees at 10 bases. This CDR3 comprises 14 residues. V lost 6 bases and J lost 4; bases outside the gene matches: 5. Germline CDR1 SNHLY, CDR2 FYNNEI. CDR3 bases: TGTGCCAGCAGGGCGACAGGGGGCGTAGAGACCCAGTACTTC. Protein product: CASRATGGVETQYF.

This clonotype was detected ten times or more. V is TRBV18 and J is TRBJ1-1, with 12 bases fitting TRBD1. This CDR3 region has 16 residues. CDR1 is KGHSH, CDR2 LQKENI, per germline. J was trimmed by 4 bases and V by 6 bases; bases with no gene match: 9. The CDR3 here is CASSPGQGAQGTEAFF. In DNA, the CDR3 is TGTGCCAGCTCGCCGGGACAGGGGGCGCAGGGCACTGAAGCTTTCTTT. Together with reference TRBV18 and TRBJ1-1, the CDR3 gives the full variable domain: NAGVMQNPRHLVRRRGQEARLRCSPMKGHSHVYWYRQLPEEGLKFMVYLQKENIIDESGMPKERFSAEFPKEGPSILRIQQVVRGDSAAYFCASSPGQGAQGTEAFFGQGTRLTVV.

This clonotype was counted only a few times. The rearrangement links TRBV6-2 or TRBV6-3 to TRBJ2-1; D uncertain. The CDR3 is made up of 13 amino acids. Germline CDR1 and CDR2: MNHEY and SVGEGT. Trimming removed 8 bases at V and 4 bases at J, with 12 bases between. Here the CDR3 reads CASGMLGYNEQFF. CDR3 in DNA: TGTGCCAGCGGGATGCTAGGGTACAATGAGCAGTTCTTC.

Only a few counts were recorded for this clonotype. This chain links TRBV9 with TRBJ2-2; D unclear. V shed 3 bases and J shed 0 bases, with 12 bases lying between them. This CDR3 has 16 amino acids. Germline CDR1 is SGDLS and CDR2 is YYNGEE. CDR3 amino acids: CASSAIGKANTGELFF. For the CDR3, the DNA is TGTGCCAGCAGCGCGATAGGTAAAGCGAACACCGGGGAGCTGTTTTTT. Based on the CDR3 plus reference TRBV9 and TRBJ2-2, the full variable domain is DSGVTQTPKHLITATGQRVTLRCSPRSGDLSVYWYQQSLDQGLQFLIQYYNGEERAKGNILERFSAQQFPDLHSELNLSSLELGDSALYFCASSAIGKANTGELFFGEGSRLTVL.

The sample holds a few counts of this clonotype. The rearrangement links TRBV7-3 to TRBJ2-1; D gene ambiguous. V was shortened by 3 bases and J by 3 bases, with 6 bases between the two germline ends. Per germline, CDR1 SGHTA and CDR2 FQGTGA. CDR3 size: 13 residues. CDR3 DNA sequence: TGTGCCAGCAGCTTCGGTCACTACAATGAGCAGTTCTTC. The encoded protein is CASSFGHYNEQFF. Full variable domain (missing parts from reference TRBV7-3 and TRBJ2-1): GAGVSQTPSNKVTEKGKYVELRCDPISGHTALYWYRQSLGQGPEFLIYFQGTGAADDSGLPNDRFFAVRPEGSVSTLKIQRTERGDSAVYLCASSFGHYNEQFFGPGTRLTVL.

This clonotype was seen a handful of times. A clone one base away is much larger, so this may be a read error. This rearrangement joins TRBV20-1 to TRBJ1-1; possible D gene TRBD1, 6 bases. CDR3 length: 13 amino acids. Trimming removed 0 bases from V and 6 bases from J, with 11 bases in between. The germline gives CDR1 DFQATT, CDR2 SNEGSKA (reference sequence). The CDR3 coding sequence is TGCAGTGCTAGAGATGCAGAGGGGGCTGAAGCTTTCTTT. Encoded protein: CSARDAEGAEAFF.

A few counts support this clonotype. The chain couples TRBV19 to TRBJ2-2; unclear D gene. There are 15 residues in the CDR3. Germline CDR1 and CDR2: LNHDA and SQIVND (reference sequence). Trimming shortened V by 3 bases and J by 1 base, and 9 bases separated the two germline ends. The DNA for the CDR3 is TGTGCCAGTAGTATGTCACGGTTGAACACCGGGGAGCTGTTTTTT. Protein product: CASSMSRLNTGELFF.

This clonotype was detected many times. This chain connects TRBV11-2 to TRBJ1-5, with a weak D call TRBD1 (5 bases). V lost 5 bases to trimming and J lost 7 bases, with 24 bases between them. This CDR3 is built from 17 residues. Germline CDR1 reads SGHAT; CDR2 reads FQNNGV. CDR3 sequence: CASSLPFRDSPTQPQHF. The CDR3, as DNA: TGTGCCAGCAGCCTACCTTTTCGGGACTCCCCGACCCAGCCCCAGCATTTT.

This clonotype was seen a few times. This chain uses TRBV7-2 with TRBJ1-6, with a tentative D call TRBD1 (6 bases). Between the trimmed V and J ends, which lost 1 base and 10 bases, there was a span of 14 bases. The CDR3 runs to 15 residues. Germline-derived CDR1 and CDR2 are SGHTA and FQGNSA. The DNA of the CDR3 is TGTGCCAGCAGCTTAGAGGGGGGTATAAGGTCACCCCTCCACTTT. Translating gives CASSLEGGIRSPLHF. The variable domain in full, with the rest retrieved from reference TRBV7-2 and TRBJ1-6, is GAGVSQSPSNKVTEKGKDVELRCDPISGHTALYWYRQSLGQGLEFLIYFQGNSAPDKSGLPSDRFSAERTGGSVSTLTIQRTQQEDSAVYLCASSLEGGIRSPLHFGNGTRLTVT.